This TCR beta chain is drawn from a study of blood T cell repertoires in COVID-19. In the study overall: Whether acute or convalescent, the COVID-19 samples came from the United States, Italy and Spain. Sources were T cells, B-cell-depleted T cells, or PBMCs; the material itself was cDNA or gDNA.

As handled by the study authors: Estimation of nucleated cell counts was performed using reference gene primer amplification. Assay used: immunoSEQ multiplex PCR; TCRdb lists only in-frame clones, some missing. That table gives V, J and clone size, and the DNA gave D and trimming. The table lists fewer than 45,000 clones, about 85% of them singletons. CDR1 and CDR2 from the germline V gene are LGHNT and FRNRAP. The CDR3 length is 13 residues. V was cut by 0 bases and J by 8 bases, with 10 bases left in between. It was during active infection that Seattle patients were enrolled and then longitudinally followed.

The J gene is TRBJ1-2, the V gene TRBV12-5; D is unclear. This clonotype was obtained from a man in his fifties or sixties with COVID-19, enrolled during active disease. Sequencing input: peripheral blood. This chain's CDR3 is CASGLVRGGGYTF. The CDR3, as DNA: TGTGCTAGTGGTTTGGTGCGGGGAGGCGGCTACACCTTC.